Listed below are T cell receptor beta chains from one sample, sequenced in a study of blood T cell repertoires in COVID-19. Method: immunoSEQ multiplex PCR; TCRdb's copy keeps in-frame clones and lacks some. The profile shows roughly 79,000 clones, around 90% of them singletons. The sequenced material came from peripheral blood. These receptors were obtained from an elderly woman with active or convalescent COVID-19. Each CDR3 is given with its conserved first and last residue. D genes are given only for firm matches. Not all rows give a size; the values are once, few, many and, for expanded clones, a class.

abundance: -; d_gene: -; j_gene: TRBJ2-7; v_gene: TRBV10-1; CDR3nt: TGCGCCAGCGTTCGGACTTACTACGAGCAGTACTTC; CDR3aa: CASVRTYYEQYF
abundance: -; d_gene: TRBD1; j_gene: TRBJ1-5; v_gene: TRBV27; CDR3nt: TGTGCCAGCAGTCCGGGACAGGGCAATCAGCCCCAGCATTTT; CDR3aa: CASSPGQGNQPQHF
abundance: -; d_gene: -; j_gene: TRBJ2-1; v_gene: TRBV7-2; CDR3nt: TGTGCCAGCAGCTCTCGGGTGAGCTCCTACAATGAGCAGTTCTTC; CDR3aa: CASSSRVSSYNEQFF
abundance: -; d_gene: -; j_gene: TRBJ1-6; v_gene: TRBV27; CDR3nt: TGTGCCAGCAGTTTATATTCCGGGCTGGGCAGGGGAAATTCACCCCTCCACTTT; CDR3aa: CASSLYSGLGRGNSPLHF
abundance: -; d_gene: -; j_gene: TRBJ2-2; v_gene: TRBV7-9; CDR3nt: TGTGCCAGCAGCTTGGGCAGGCCGAACACCGGGGAGCTGTTTTTT; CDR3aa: CASSLGRPNTGELFF
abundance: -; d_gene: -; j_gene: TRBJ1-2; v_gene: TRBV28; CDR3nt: TGTGCCAGCAGTTTCACAGGAGGGACTAACTATGGCTACACCTTC; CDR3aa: CASSFTGGTNYGYTF
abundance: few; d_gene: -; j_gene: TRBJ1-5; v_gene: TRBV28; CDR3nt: TGTGCCAGCAGGACAGGAGGACCCAATCAGCCCCAGCATTTT; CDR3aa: CASRTGGPNQPQHF
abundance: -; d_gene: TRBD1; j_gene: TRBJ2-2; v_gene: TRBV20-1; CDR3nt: TGCAGTATGACAGGGACCGGGGAGCTGTTTTTT; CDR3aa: CSMTGTGELFF
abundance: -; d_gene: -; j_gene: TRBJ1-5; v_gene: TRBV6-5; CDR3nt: TGTGCCAGCAGTTACGGGGAGCGGCAGCCCCAGCATTTT; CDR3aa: CASSYGERQPQHF
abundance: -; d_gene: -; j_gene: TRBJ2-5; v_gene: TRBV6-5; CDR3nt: TGTGCCAGCAGTCTCCCCCCGACAGAGGCCCAGTACTTC; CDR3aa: CASSLPPTEAQYF
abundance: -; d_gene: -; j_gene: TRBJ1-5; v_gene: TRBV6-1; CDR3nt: TGTGCCAGCAGTGAAATATCGCCACCGAGCCCTTATCAGCCCCAGCATTTT; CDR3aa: CASSEISPPSPYQPQHF
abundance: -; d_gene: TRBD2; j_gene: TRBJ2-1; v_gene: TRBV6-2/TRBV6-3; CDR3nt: TGTGCCAGCAGTCTAAGACTAGCGGGAGGTTCTGGCAATGAGCAGTTCTTC; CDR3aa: CASSLRLAGGSGNEQFF
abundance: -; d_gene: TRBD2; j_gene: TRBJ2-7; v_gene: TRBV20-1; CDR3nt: TGCAGTGCTAGTGGGCTAGCGGGAGAAACCGGCTACGAGCAGTACTTC; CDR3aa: CSASGLAGETGYEQYF
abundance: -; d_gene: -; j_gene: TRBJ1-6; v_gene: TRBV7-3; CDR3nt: TGTGCCAGCAGCTTAGGGCCGATACCCTCACCCCTCCACTTT; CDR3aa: CASSLGPIPSPLHF
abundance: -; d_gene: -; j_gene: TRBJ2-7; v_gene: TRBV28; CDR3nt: TGTGCCAGCACCCGACTGGAGGGGTACGAGCAGTACTTC; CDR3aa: CASTRLEGYEQYF
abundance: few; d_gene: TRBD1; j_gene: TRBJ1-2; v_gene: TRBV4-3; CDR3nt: TGCGCCAGCAACCCGGGGACAGTTCAGAACTATGGCTACACCTTC; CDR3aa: CASNPGTVQNYGYTF
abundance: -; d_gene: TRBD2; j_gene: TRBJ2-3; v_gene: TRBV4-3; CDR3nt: TGCGCCAGCAGCAGACTTAGCCGGACTAGCGGGGGGGCCGGGTCAAGCACAGATACGCAGTATTTT; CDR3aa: CASSRLSRTSGGAGSSTDTQYF
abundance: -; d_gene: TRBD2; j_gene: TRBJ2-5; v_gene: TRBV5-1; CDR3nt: TGCGCCAGCAGCTTGGGGACTAGCGGACAAGAGACCCAGTACTTC; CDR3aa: CASSLGTSGQETQYF
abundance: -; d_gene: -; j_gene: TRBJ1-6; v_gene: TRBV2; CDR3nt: TGTGCCAGCAGTGCCGAGCCCCAAAATTCACCCCTCCACTTT; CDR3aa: CASSAEPQNSPLHF
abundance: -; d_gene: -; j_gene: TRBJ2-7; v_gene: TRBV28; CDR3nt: TGTGCCAGCAGTTTAACGGTTGCAGGCTACTACGAGCAGTACTTC; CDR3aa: CASSLTVAGYYEQYF
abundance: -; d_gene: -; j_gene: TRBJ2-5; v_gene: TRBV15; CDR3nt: TGTGCCACCAGCAGAGATAGACGGGACCAAGAGACCCAGTACTTC; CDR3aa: CATSRDRRDQETQYF
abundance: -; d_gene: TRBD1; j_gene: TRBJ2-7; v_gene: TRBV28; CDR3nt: TGTGCCAGCAGAGCCTGGGACAGGGGGCGGTACGAGCAGTACTTC; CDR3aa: CASRAWDRGRYEQYF
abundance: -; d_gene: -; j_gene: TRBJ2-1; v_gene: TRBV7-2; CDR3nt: TGTGCCAGCAGCTTAGGGTTGGGGCGGCCCTACAATGAGCAGTTCTTC; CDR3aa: CASSLGLGRPYNEQFF
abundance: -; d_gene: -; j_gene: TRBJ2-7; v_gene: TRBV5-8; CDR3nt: TGTGCCAGCAGCCCCAGGGCTCGACCTTACTACGAGCAGTACTTC; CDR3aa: CASSPRARPYYEQYF
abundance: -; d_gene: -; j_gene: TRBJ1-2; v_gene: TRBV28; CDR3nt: TGTGCCAGCAGTATCTCGGGGGTAACATCCTATGGCTACACCTTC; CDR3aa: CASSISGVTSYGYTF
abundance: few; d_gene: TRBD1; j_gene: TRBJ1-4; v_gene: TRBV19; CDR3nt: TGTGCCAGTAGTAAAATCATGGGACAGGGGAATGAAAAACTGTTTTTT; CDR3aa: CASSKIMGQGNEKLFF